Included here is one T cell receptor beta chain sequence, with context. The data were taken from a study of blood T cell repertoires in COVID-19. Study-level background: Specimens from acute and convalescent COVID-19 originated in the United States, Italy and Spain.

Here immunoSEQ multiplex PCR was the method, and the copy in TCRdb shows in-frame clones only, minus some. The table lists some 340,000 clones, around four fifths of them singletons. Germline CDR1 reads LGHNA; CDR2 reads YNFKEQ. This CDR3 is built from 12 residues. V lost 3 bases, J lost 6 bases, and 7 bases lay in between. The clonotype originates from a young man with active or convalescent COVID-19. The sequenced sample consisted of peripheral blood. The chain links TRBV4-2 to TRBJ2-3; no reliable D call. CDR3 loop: CASSHSLDTQYF. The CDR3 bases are TGTGCCAGCAGCCACTCTCTCGATACGCAGTATTTT.